The clone carrying this TCR beta chain turned up a few times. Its specificity is not known. V lost 5 bases, J lost 3 bases, and 14 bases lay in between. CDR3 length: 15 residues. UMIs and a universal primer site were added when TCR cDNA was made by 5'RACE template switching. Each CDR3 protein gets one entry after TCRdb re-called the 5' RACE reads with MiXCR. The sample has approximately 300,000 distinct CDR3 sequences, over 10% seen once. These data originate in a study of T cells after yellow fever vaccination. Study-level points and caveats: CD4 and CD8 compartments shared a small share of clonotypes. The study found a weaker secondary response that peaked faster, day 5 versus 15.

The rearrangement joins TRBV12-3 or TRBV12-4 to TRBJ2-1; D tentatively fits TRBD1 or TRBD2 (5 bases each). This sample comprised CD4+ T cells sorted from PBMCs, obtained 45 days after the yellow fever booster vaccination. This receptor was identified in a man aged 25-40 years who received the YFV17D yellow fever vaccine. CDR3 nucleotides: TGTGCCAGCAGTCCGGGGACCCCCCTCTACAATGAGCAGTTCTTC. Translation: CASSPGTPLYNEQFF.